A selection of T cell receptor beta chains follows, all from one sample in a study of somatic mutations in cytotoxic T cells in rheumatoid arthritis. Here immunoSEQ multiplex PCR was the method, and the copy in TCRdb shows in-frame clones only, minus some. This table has 13,000 or so clones, under 80% appearing once. The specimen was CD8+ T cells sorted from blood. These receptors originate from an adult with rheumatoid arthritis. CDR3s include the opening cysteine and the closing phenylalanine or tryptophan. D genes are given only for firm matches. Clone size, where shown, is once, few, many, or a class for clones that have expanded.

D gene	V gene	CDR3 length	clone size	J gene	CDR3 DNA	CDR3 protein
.	TRBV27	15	.	TRBJ2-7	TGTGCCAGCAGTTTATCGGGGCCGAGCCGCTACGAGCAGTACTTC	CASSLSGPSRYEQYF
.	TRBV9	13	once	TRBJ2-7	TGTGCCAGCAGCCCCGGGTCCTCCTACGAGCAGTACTTC	CASSPGSSYEQYF
.	TRBV2	13	few	TRBJ1-1	TGTGCCAGCAGAGACTTTCTGAACACTGAAGCTTTCTTT	CASRDFLNTEAFF
.	TRBV14	11	.	TRBJ1-5	TGTGCCTCAGGGTACAATCAGCCCCAGCATTTT	CASGYNQPQHF
.	TRBV6-5	14	.	TRBJ1-2	TGTGCCAGCAGCCCGGGCGGGGGCGGGTATGGCTACACCTTC	CASSPGGGGYGYTF
.	TRBV7-6	15	.	TRBJ1-3	TGTGCCAGCAGCTCCGCCGGAGGGCTCGGAAACACCATATATTTT	CASSSAGGLGNTIYF
.	TRBV5-4	16	medium-sized	TRBJ2-5	TGTGCCAGCAGCTTAGTCCTTACCCAGCGACAAGAGACCCAGTACTTC	CASSLVLTQRQETQYF
.	TRBV7-2	10	.	TRBJ1-1	TGTGCCAGCAGCTTAGTGGAAGCTTTCTTT	CASSLVEAFF
.	TRBV27	12	medium-sized	TRBJ2-7	TGTGCCAGCAGTCTCATGGGGCGCGAGCAGTACTTC	CASSLMGREQYF
.	TRBV6-6	16	.	TRBJ1-1	TGTGCCAGCAGTAAACAAAAAAAGATATTCGACACTGAAGCTTTCTTT	CASSKQKKIFDTEAFF
.	TRBV4-1	12	.	TRBJ1-1	TGCGCCAGCAGCCAAGAGGGTGAGCGAGCTTTCTTT	CASSQEGERAFF
TRBD1	TRBV5-5	14	medium-sized	TRBJ1-1	TGTGCCAGCAGCGTCCACAGGGGGGTCACTGAAGCTTTCTTT	CASSVHRGVTEAFF
TRBD2	TRBV9	15	.	TRBJ2-1	TGTGCCAGCAGCGTCGCCAGCGGGGGGGTCAATGAGCAGTTCTTC	CASSVASGGVNEQFF
.	TRBV4-2	15	.	TRBJ2-7	TGTGCCAGCAGCCAAGAAACAGGGAGCTCCTACGAGCAGTACTTC	CASSQETGSSYEQYF
.	TRBV7-3	21	.	TRBJ2-4	TGTGCCAGCAGCCTAGCCCGGGGTAAGTCTTACCCCCCATTAGCCAAAAACATTCAGTACTTC	CASSLARGKSYPPLAKNIQYF
.	TRBV5-6	12	.	TRBJ1-2	TGTGCCAGCAGCTTGGGGGGAAGTGGCTACACCTTC	CASSLGGSGYTF
.	TRBV7-7	16	.	TRBJ1-5	TGTGCTAGCAGCGGTACGTACAGGGCGTTACGACAGCCCCAGCATTTT	CASSGTYRALRQPQHF
.	TRBV4-1	13	.	TRBJ1-4	TGCGCCAGCAGCCAAAGTTCGGGGGAAAAACTGTTTTTT	CASSQSSGEKLFF
.	TRBV6-1	15	.	TRBJ2-7	TGTGCCAGCAGTAGCCCCAGGGACTCCGCCTACGAGCAGTACTTC	CASSSPRDSAYEQYF
.	TRBV9	14	.	TRBJ2-1	TGTGCCAGCAGCGCCACAGGGTGGACTGATGAGCAGTTCTTC	CASSATGWTDEQFF